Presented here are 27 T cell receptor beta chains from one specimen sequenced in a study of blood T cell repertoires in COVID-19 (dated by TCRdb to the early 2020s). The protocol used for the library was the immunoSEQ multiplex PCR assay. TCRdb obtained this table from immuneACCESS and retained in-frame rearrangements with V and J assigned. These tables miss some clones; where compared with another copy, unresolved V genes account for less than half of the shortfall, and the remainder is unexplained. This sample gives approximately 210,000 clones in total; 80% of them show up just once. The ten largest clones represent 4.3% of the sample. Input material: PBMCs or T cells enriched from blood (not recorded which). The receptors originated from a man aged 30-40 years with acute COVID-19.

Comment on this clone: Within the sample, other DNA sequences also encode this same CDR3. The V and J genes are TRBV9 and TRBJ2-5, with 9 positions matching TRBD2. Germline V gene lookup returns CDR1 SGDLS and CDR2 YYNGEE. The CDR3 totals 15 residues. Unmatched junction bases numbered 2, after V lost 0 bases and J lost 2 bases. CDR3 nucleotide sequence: TGTGCCAGCAGCGTAGCCCTAGCGGGGCAAGAGACCCAGTACTTC. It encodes CASSVALAGQETQYF.

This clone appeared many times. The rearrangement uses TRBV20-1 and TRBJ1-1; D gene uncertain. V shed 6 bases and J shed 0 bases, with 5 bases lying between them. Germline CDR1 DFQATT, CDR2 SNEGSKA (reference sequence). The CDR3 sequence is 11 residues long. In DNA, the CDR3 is TGCAGTGCCCTCTTGAACACTGAAGCTTTCTTT. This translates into CSALLNTEAFF.

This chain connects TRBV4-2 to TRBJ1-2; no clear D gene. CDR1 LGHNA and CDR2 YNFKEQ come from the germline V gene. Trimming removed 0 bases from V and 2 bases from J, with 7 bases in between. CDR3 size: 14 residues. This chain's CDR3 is CASSQDPGNYGYTF. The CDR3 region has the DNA TGTGCCAGCAGCCAAGACCCAGGAAACTATGGCTACACCTTC.

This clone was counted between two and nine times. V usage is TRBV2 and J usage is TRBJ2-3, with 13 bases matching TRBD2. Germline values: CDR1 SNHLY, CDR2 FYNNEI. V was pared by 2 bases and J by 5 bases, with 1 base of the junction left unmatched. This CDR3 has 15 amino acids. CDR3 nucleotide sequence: TGTGCCAGCAGTGAACGGACTAGCGGGGGAGATACGCAGTATTTT. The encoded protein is CASSERTSGGDTQYF. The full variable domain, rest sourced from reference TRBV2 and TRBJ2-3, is EPEVTQTPSHQVTQMGQEVILRCVPISNHLYFYWYRQILGQKVEFLVSFYNNEISEKSEIFDDQFSVERPDGSNFTLKIRSTKLEDSAMYFCASSERTSGGDTQYFGPGTRLTVL.

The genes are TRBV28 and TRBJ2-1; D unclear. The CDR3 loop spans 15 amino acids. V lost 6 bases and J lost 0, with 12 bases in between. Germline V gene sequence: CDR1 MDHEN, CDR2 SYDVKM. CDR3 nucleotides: TGTGCCAGCAGCTTTACTGAGCGCTCCTACAATGAGCAGTTCTTC. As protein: CASSFTERSYNEQFF.

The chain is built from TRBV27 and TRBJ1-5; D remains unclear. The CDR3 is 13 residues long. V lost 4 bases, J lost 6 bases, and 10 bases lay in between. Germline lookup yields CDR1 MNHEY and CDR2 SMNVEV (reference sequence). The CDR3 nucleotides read TGTGCCAGCAGTTCCGAGGAGGGTCAGCCCCAGCATTTT. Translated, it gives CASSSEEGQPQHF.

The DNA of the CDR3 is TGTGCCATCAGTCTTGAACTAGCGGGGGACACAGATACGCAGTATTTT. It codes for CAISLELAGDTDTQYF. The chain links TRBV10-3 to TRBJ2-3, with 11 bases identical to TRBD2. The CDR3 is 16 residues long. V shed 5 bases, J shed 2 bases, and the junction held 6 bases outside the gene matches. Germline CDR1 and CDR2: ENHRY and SYGVKD.

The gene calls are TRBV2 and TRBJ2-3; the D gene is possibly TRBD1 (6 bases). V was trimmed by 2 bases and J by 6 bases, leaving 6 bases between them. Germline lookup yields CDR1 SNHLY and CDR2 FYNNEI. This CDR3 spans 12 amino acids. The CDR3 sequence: CASSERGDTQYF. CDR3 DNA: TGTGCCAGCAGTGAAAGGGGGGATACGCAGTATTTT.

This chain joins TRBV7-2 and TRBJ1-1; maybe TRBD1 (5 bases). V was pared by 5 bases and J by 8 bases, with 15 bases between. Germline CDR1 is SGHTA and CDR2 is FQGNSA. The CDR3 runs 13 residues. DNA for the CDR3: TGTGCCAGCAGCCCCATCGCAAGGGGCGAAGCTTTCTTT. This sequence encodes CASSPIARGEAFF.

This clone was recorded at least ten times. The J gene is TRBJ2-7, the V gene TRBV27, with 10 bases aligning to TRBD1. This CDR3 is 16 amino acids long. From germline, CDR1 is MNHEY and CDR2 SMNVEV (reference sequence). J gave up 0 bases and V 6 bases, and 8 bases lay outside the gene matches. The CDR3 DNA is TGTGCCAGCAGCCCTGACAGGGGGCCTTACTCCTACGAGCAGTACTTC. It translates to CASSPDRGPYSYEQYF.

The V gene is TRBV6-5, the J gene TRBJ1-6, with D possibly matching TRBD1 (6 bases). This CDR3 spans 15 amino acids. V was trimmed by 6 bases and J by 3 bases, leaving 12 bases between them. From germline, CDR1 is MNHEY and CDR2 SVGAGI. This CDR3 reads CASRPPGHYNSPLHF. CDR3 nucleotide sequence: TGTGCCAGCAGGCCACCGGGACACTATAATTCACCCCTCCACTTT.

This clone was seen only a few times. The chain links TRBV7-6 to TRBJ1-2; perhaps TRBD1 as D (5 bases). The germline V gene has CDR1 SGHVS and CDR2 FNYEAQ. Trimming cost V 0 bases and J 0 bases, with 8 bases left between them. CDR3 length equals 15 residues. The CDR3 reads CASSLAPGPNYGYTF. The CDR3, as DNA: TGTGCCAGCAGCTTAGCCCCAGGGCCTAACTATGGCTACACCTTC.

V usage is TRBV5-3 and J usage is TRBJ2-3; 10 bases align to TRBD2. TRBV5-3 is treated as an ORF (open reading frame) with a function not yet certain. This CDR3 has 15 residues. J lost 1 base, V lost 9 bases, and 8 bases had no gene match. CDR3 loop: CATPVGLAGTDTQYF. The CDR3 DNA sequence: TGTGCCACACCGGTAGGACTAGCGGGCACAGATACGCAGTATTTT.

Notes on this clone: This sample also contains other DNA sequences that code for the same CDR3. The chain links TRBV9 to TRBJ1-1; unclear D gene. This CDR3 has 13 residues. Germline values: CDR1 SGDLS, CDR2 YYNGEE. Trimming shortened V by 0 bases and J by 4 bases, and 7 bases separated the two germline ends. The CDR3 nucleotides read TGTGCCAGCAGCGTAGGGGGAGCCACTGAAGCTTTCTTT. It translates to CASSVGGATEAFF.

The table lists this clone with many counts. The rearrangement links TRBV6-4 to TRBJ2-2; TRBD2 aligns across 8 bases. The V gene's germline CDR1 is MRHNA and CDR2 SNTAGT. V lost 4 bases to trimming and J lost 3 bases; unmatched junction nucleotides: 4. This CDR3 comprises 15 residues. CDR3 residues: CASSATSADTGELFF. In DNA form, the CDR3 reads TGTGCCAGCAGTGCGACTAGCGCCGACACCGGGGAGCTGTTTTTT.

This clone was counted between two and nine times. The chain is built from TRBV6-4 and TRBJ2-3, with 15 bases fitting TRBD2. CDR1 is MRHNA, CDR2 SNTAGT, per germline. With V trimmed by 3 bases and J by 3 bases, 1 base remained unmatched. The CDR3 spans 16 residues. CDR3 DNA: TGTGCCAGCAGTGAGGGGACTAGCGGGGGGACAGATACGCAGTATTTT. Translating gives CASSEGTSGGTDTQYF.

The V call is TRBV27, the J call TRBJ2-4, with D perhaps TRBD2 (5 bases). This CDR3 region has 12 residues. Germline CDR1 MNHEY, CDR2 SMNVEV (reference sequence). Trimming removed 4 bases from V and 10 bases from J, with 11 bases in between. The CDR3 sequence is CASSSTKGIQYF. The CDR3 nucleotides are TGTGCCAGCAGTTCGACTAAAGGGATTCAGTACTTC.

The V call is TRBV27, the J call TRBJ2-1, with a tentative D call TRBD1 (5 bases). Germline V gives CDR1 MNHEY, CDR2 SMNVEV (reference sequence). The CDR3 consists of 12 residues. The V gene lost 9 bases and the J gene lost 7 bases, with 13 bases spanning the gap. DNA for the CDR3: TGTGCCAGTGGATTCCAGGGAAATGAGCAGTTCTTC. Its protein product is CASGFQGNEQFF.

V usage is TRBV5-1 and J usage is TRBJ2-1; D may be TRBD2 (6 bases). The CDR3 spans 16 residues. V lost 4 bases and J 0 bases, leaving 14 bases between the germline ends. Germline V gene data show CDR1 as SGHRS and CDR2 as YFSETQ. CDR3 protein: CASSGRTLSSYNEQFF. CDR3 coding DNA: TGCGCCAGCAGCGGGAGGACCCTCAGCTCCTACAATGAGCAGTTCTTC.

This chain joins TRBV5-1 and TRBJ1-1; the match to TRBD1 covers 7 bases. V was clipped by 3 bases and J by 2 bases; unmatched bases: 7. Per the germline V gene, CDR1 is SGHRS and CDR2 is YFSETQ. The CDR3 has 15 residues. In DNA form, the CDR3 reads TGCGCCAGCAGCTGGGGACAGTCGGGCAACACTGAAGCTTTCTTT. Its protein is CASSWGQSGNTEAFF.

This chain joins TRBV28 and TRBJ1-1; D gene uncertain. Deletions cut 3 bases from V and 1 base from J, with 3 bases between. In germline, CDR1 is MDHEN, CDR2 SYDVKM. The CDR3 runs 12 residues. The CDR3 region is CASSFWNTEAFF. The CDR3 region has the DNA TGTGCCAGCAGTTTCTGGAACACTGAAGCTTTCTTT. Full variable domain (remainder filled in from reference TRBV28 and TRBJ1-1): DVKVTQSSRYLVKRTGEKVFLECVQDMDHENMFWYRQDPGLGLRLIYFSYDVKMKEKGDIPEGYSVSREKKERFSLILESASTNQTSMYLCASSFWNTEAFFGQGTRLTVV.

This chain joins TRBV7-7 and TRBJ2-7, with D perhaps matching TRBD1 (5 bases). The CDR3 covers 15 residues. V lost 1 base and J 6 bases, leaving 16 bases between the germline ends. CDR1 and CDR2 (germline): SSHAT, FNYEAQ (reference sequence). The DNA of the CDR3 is TGTGCCAGCAGCTTAGGAACAGGCCCCATGAGCGAGCAGTACTTC. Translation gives CASSLGTGPMSEQYF.

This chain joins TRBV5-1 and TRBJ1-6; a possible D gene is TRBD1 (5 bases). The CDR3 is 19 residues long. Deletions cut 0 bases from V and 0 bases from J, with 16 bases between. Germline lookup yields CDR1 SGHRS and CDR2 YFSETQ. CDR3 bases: TGCGCCAGCAGCTTGGTTGGAGGGGCCTCCAGCTCCTATAATTCACCCCTCCACTTT. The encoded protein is CASSLVGGASSSYNSPLHF.

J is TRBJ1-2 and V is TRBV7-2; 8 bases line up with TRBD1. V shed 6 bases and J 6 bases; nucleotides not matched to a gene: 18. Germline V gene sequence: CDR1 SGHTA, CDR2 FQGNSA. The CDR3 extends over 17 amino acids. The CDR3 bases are TGTGCCAGCAGTCCCTTCGGTCTCGACAGGGGAGTAAATGGCTACACCTTC. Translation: CASSPFGLDRGVNGYTF.

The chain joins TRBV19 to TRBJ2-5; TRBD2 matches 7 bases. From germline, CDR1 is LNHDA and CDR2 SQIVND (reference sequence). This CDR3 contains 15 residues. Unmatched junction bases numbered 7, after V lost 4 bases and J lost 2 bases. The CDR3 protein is CASSTGGLEQETQYF. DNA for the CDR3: TGTGCCAGTAGTACAGGCGGACTAGAGCAAGAGACCCAGTACTTC.

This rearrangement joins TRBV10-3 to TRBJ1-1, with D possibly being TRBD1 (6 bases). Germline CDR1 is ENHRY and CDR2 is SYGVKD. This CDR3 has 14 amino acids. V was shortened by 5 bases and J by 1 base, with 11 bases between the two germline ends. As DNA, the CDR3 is TGTGCCATCAGTCCAGGGGTGGGGAACACTGAAGCTTTCTTT. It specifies CAISPGVGNTEAFF.

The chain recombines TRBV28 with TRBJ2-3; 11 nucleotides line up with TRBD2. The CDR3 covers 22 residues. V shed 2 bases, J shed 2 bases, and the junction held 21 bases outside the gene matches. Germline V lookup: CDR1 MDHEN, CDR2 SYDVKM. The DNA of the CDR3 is TGTGCCAGCAGTTTAGCCCAAGCCCAACTAGCGGGGGAGTCGGGTATCACAGATACGCAGTATTTT. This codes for CASSLAQAQLAGESGITDTQYF. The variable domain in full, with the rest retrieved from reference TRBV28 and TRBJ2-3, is DVKVTQSSRYLVKRTGEKVFLECVQDMDHENMFWYRQDPGLGLRLIYFSYDVKMKEKGDIPEGYSVSREKKERFSLILESASTNQTSMYLCASSLAQAQLAGESGITDTQYFGPGTRLTVL.